The 19 T cell receptor beta chains presented below share a single source sample, sequenced in a study of identical twins' blood T cells. From the 5' RACE reads, TCRdb called clonotypes with MiXCR, one entry per CDR3 protein. Of roughly 380,000 distinct CDR3 sequences in the sample, roughly 30% were seen once. The specimen sequenced was PBMCs. These receptor sequences come from a woman between 18 and 50 years old in good health.

This CDR3 reads CSARDIGEGGDNEQFF. The CDR3, as DNA: TGCAGTGCTAGAGATATCGGGGAGGGTGGGGACAATGAGCAGTTCTTC. The chain employs TRBV20-1 and TRBJ2-1; 7 bases are shared with TRBD2. The ends lost 0 bases at V and 5 bases at J; junction bases unmatched: 10. The CDR3 runs 16 residues. Germline CDR1 DFQATT, CDR2 SNEGSKA (reference sequence).

Concerning this clonotype: Possible read error: a much larger clone is one base away. The chain employs TRBV5-1 and TRBJ1-1; D ambiguous. V lost 0 bases, J lost 1 base, and 13 bases lay in between. The CDR3 runs to 16 residues. CDR1 and CDR2 from the germline V gene are SGHRS and YFSETQ. Here the CDR3 reads CASSLAGSQPNTEAFF. The CDR3 coding sequence is TGCGCCAGCAGCTTGGCCGGGAGCCAGCCGAACACTGAAGCTTTCTTT.

This rearrangement joins TRBV29-1 to TRBJ1-4; TRBD1 matches 9 bases. J gave up 8 bases and V 3 bases, and 4 bases lay outside the gene matches. The CDR3 has 13 residues. Germline values: CDR1 SQVTM, CDR2 ANQGSEA. In nucleotides, the CDR3 is TGCAGCGTTGAGGGACAGGGAGAAGAAAAACTGTTTTTT. Protein: CSVEGQGEEKLFF.

This clonotype came up many times. The chain recombines TRBV20-1 with TRBJ1-1; a possible D gene is TRBD1 (5 bases). The V and J ends lost 4 bases and 3 bases respectively, with 9 bases between them. The CDR3 is 12 residues long. Looked up from germline, CDR1 is DFQATT and CDR2 is SNEGSKA (reference sequence). DNA of the CDR3: TGCAGTGCTACTCGGGGGGACACTGAAGCTTTCTTT. Amino acid sequence: CSATRGDTEAFF.

Remarks on this clonotype: Relative to the germline gene, one junction end is altered; a read error may explain this. The chain joins TRBV10-3 to TRBJ2-1; 7 bases match TRBD2. CDR3 length: 16 residues. Germline V gives CDR1 ENHRY, CDR2 SYGVKD. The CDR3 DNA reads TGTGCCATCAGTGAGAGGAGCGGGATGCTATACAATGATCAGTTCTTC. Its protein product is CAISERSGMLYNDQFF.

The chain links TRBV5-6 to TRBJ1-5; a weak D match, TRBD1 (6 bases). V lost 4 bases to trimming and J lost 3 bases, with 14 bases between them. Germline V gene data show CDR1 as SGHDT and CDR2 as YYEEEE. The CDR3 is 15 residues long. CDR3: CASSRGYRVNQPQHF. The CDR3 region has the DNA TGTGCCAGCAGCAGGGGGTACAGGGTCAATCAGCCCCAGCATTTT.

The rearrangement joins TRBV2 to TRBJ1-3, with D maybe TRBD1 (5 bases). CDR1 and CDR2 from the germline V gene are SNHLY and FYNNEI. The CDR3 loop spans 13 amino acids. Between the trimmed V and J ends, which lost 8 bases and 3 bases, there was a span of 11 bases. The CDR3 protein is CASGSGGGNTIYF. In DNA, the CDR3 is TGTGCCAGCGGGTCGGGGGGTGGAAACACCATATATTTT.

This clonotype was seen more than once but under ten times. The chain links TRBV12-3 or TRBV12-4 to TRBJ2-1; the match to TRBD2 covers 9 bases. This CDR3 has 14 residues. Trimming took 8 bases from V and 5 from J; bases not matched to a gene: 7. CDR3 region: CASSLASGNNEQFF. The CDR3 coding sequence is TGTGCCAGCTCCCTCGCTAGCGGGAACAATGAGCAGTTCTTC.

This clonotype was observed at least ten times. CDR3 nucleotide sequence: TGTGCCAGCAGCGTAGTACCAGTCTCCACAGATACGCAGTATTTT. This gives the protein CASSVVPVSTDTQYF. The chain uses TRBV9 and TRBJ2-3; D gene ambiguous. Trimming shortened V by 0 bases and J by 2 bases, and 10 bases separated the two germline ends. Germline values: CDR1 SGDLS, CDR2 YYNGEE. This CDR3 is built from 15 residues.

The chain carries TRBV9 and TRBJ2-7; no firm D call. Germline V lookup: CDR1 SGDLS, CDR2 YYNGEE. V gave up 4 bases and J gave up 0 bases, with 11 bases separating them. This CDR3 region has 14 residues. CDR3 bases: TGTGCCAGCAGCCCGTCCGGATTCTCCTACGAGCAGTACTTC. This gives the protein CASSPSGFSYEQYF.

In regard to this clonotype: It may be a read error: a sequence one base away is much more abundant. This sequence joins TRBV20-1 and TRBJ2-1, with D perhaps matching TRBD2 (7 bases). The CDR3 has 13 residues. Per the germline V gene, CDR1 is DFQATT and CDR2 is SNEGSKA (reference sequence). V was pared by 4 bases and J by 7 bases, with 14 bases between. The CDR3 DNA follows: TGCAGTGCTATGGCGGGGGCCCATAATGAGCAGTTCTTC. It yields the protein CSAMAGAHNEQFF.

Only a few counts were recorded for this clonotype. The genes are TRBV5-8 and TRBJ2-3; possibly TRBD2 for D (7 bases). Germline V CDR1 and CDR2: SGHTS, YDEGEE. The CDR3 is made up of 16 amino acids. Trimming removed 6 bases at V and 5 bases at J, with 22 bases between. The CDR3 sequence: CASTLWRGGVVDTQYF. In nucleotides, the CDR3 is TGTGCCAGCACCCTTTGGAGGGGGGGCGTGGTAGATACGCAGTATTTT.

The chain combines TRBV19 with TRBJ1-1; D is possibly TRBD1 (6 bases). Germline CDR1 is LNHDA and CDR2 is SQIVND (reference sequence). Trimming removed 0 bases from V and 3 bases from J, with 8 bases in between. CDR3 length: 14 residues. CDR3 nucleotides: TGTGCCAGTAGTATAGACAGGGGTTACACTGAAGCTTTCTTT. It yields the protein CASSIDRGYTEAFF.

The gene calls are TRBV7-9 and TRBJ2-1; 8 bases line up with TRBD1. V gave up 6 bases and J gave up 5 bases; unmatched junction bases: 9. The CDR3 totals 15 residues. The germline CDR1 and CDR2 sequences are SEHNR and FQNEAQ (reference sequence). CDR3 region: CASRNGTGFNNEQFF. The CDR3 DNA reads as TGTGCCAGCAGAAACGGGACAGGTTTTAACAATGAGCAGTTCTTC.

This chain links TRBV7-9 with TRBJ1-1; maybe TRBD1 (5 bases). The CDR3 runs 16 residues. Trimming took off 1 base at V and 6 bases at J, with 18 bases between the two ends. The germline V gene encodes CDR1 SEHNR and CDR2 FQNEAQ (reference sequence). The CDR3 region is CASSLGRSGRLAEAFF. For the CDR3, the DNA is TGTGCCAGCAGCTTAGGCCGGTCGGGGCGTCTGGCTGAAGCTTTCTTT.

This clonotype was observed a handful of times. This chain links TRBV29-1 with TRBJ2-2; D is ambiguous. Germline values: CDR1 SQVTM, CDR2 ANQGSEA. The CDR3 is 11 residues long. Deletions cut 4 bases from V and 5 bases from J, with 5 bases between. CDR3 region: CSVARTGELFF. CDR3 nucleotide sequence: TGCAGCGTTGCACGGACCGGGGAGCTGTTTTTT.

The J gene is TRBJ1-2, the V gene TRBV20-1, with a tentative D call TRBD1 (5 bases). V was cut by 1 base and J by 5 bases, with 8 bases left in between. The CDR3 contains 12 residues. The V gene's germline CDR1 is DFQATT and CDR2 SNEGSKA (reference sequence). CDR3 amino acids: CSARVEGYGYTF. CDR3 nucleotide sequence: TGCAGTGCTAGAGTTGAGGGGTATGGCTACACCTTC.

V is TRBV20-1 and J is TRBJ2-7, with D possibly matching TRBD2 (5 bases). Trimming left V 6 bases short and J 2 bases short, with 20 bases between. The germline V gene has CDR1 DFQATT and CDR2 SNEGSKA (reference sequence). This CDR3 region has 15 residues. The CDR3 protein is CSAQSGGSSPYEQYF. In DNA, the CDR3 is TGCAGTGCCCAAAGCGGCGGCAGTTCTCCCTACGAGCAGTACTTC.

This rearrangement joins TRBV10-3 to TRBJ2-2, with D possibly matching TRBD2 (6 bases). The germline V and J ends were trimmed by 2 bases and 7 bases, with 14 bases remaining between them. CDR1 and CDR2 (germline): ENHRY, SYGVKD. CDR3 length: 15 amino acids. CDR3 amino acids: CAISEREIRGGELFF. In DNA, the CDR3 is TGTGCCATCAGTGAGCGGGAGATTAGAGGCGGGGAGCTGTTTTTT.